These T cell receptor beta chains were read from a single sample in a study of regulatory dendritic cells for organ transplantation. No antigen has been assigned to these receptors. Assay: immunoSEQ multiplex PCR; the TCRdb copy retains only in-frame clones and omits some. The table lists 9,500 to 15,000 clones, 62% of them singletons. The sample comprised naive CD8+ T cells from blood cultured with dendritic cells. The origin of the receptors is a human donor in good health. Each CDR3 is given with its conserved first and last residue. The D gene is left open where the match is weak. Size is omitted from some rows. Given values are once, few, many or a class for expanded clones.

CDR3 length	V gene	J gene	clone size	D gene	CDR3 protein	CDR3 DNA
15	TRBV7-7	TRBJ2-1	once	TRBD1	CASSLGDSLYNEQFF	TGTGCCAGCAGCTTAGGGGACAGCCTCTACAATGAGCAGTTCTTC
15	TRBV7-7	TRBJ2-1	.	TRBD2	CASSPGLGAGHEQFF	TGTGCCAGCAGCCCAGGCCTAGGAGCGGGGCACGAGCAGTTCTTC
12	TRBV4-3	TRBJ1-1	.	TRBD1	CASSQGTVEAFF	TGCGCCAGCAGCCAGGGGACAGTTGAAGCTTTCTTT
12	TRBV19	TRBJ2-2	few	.	CASSEVTGELFF	TGTGCCAGTAGTGAGGTCACCGGGGAGCTGTTTTTT
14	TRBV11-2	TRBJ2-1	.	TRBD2	CASSGAGGPVEQFF	TGTGCCAGCAGCGGAGCGGGGGGGCCGGTTGAGCAGTTCTTC
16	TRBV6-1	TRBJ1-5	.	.	CASSERRQGINQPQHF	TGTGCCAGCAGTGAAAGGAGGCAGGGGATCAATCAGCCCCAGCATTTT
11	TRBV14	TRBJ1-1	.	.	CASSPGVEAFF	TGTGCCAGCAGCCCCGGAGTTGAAGCTTTCTTT
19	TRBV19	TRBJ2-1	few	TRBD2	CASRNRLAGAPSSYNEQFF	TGTGCCAGTAGAAACCGACTAGCGGGGGCCCCGAGCTCCTACAATGAGCAGTTCTTC
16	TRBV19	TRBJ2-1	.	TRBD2	CASSRTSGGHVNEQFF	TGTGCCAGTAGTAGGACTAGCGGGGGGCATGTCAATGAGCAGTTCTTC
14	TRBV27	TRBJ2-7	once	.	CASSLGLRAYEQYF	TGTGCCAGCAGTTTAGGACTCCGGGCCTACGAGCAGTACTTC
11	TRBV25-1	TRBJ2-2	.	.	CASSGTGELFF	TGTGCCAGCAGCGGCACCGGGGAGCTGTTTTTT
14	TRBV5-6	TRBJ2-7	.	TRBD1	CASSLGTGGYEQYF	TGTGCCAGCAGCTTGGGGACAGGGGGCTACGAGCAGTACTTC
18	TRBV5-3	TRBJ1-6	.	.	CARSLPLRGRGFNSPLHF	TGTGCCAGAAGCTTGCCCCTTCGGGGGAGAGGCTTTAATTCACCCCTCCACTTT
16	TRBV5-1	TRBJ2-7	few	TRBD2	CASSLVPAGVFYEQYF	TGCGCCAGCAGCTTGGTGCCAGCGGGAGTCTTCTACGAGCAGTACTTC
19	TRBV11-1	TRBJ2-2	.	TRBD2	CASSRRKGSSGVNTGELFF	TGTGCCAGCAGCCGGCGAAAGGGGAGTAGCGGGGTGAACACCGGGGAGCTGTTTTTT
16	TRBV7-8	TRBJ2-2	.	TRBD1	CASSSTGTARTGELFF	TGTGCCAGCAGCTCCACCGGGACAGCCAGGACCGGGGAGCTGTTTTTT
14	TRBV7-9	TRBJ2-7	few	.	CASSLLGASYEQYF	TGTGCCAGCTCCCTTTTGGGGGCATCCTACGAGCAGTACTTC
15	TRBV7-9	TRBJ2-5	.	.	CASSLNGQPVETQYF	TGTGCCAGCAGCCTCAACGGACAGCCAGTGGAGACCCAGTACTTC
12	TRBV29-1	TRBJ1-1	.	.	CSFRERNTEAFF	TGCAGCTTCCGGGAGAGGAACACTGAAGCTTTCTTT
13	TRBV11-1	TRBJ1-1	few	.	CASSFGGNTEAFF	TGTGCCAGCAGCTTCGGCGGGAACACTGAAGCTTTCTTT
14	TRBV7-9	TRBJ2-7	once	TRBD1	CASSSGTGEYEQYF	TGTGCCAGCAGCTCCGGGACAGGGGAATACGAGCAGTACTTC
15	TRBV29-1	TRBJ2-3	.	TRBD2	CSVEGSGASTDTQYF	TGCAGCGTTGAAGGTAGCGGGGCTAGCACAGATACGCAGTATTTT
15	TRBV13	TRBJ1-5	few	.	CASSVAGSGNQPQHF	TGTGCCAGCAGCGTTGCCGGGTCGGGTAATCAGCCCCAGCATTTT
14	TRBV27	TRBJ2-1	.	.	CASSFTDTYNEQFF	TGTGCCAGCAGCTTTACAGATACCTACAATGAGCAGTTCTTC
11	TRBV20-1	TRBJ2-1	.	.	CSAPRDNEQFF	TGCAGTGCCCCTCGGGACAATGAGCAGTTCTTC
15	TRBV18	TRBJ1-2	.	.	CASSPPAEPSYGYTF	TGTGCCAGCTCACCACCGGCGGAGCCCTCTTATGGCTACACCTTC
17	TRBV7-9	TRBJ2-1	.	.	CASSNPSPGLGNNEQFF	TGTGCCAGCAGCAATCCTTCCCCGGGACTGGGCAACAATGAGCAGTTCTTC
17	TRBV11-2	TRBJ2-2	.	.	CASSQLQGPLNTGELFF	TGTGCCAGCAGCCAGCTACAGGGCCCCTTGAACACCGGGGAGCTGTTTTTT
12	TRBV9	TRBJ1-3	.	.	CASSLGGTTIYF	TGTGCCAGCAGCTTGGGGGGGACTACCATATATTTT
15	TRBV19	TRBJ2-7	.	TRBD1	CASSSGQGVAYEQYF	TGTGCCAGTAGTAGCGGACAGGGGGTCGCCTACGAGCAGTACTTC
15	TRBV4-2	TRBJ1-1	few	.	CASSQGGGVDTEAFF	TGTGCCAGCAGCCAGGGTGGGGGGGTGGACACTGAAGCTTTCTTT
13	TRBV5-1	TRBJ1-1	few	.	CASGEGWNTEAFF	TGCGCCAGCGGGGAGGGCTGGAACACTGAAGCTTTCTTT
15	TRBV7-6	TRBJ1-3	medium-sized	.	CASSFGRDSGNTIYF	TGTGCCAGCAGCTTCGGACGGGACTCTGGAAACACCATATATTTT
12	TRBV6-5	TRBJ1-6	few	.	CASSYSASPLHF	TGTGCCAGCAGTTACTCAGCTTCACCCCTCCACTTT
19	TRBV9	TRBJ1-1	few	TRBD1	CASSVDQRTGWGMNTEAFF	TGTGCCAGCAGCGTAGATCAGCGGACAGGCTGGGGCATGAACACTGAAGCTTTCTTT
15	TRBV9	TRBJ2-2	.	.	CASSVGTTNTGELFF	TGTGCCAGCAGCGTAGGGACTACTAACACCGGGGAGCTGTTTTTT
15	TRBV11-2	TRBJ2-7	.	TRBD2	CASSLEAGAPYEQYF	TGTGCCAGCAGCTTAGAAGCGGGGGCCCCCTACGAGCAGTACTTC
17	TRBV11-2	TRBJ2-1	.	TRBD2	CASSLSSGTSLYNEQFF	TGTGCCAGCAGCCTATCTTCCGGGACTAGCTTATACAATGAGCAGTTCTTC
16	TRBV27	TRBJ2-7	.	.	CASSLSTDQVVYEQYF	TGTGCCAGCAGTCTGTCGACAGACCAAGTAGTTTACGAGCAGTACTTC
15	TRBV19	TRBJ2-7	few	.	CASSSRDTAPYEQYF	TGTGCCAGTAGTAGCCGGGACACGGCCCCCTACGAGCAGTACTTC
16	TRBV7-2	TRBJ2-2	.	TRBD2	CASTSVAGGPTGELFF	TGTGCCAGCACCTCTGTGGCGGGGGGGCCGACCGGGGAGCTGTTTTTT
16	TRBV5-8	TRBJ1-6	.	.	CASSFQGPRDNSPLHF	TGTGCCAGCAGCTTTCAGGGCCCCCGGGATAATTCACCCCTCCACTTT
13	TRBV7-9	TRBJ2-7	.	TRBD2	CASSLWGGNEQYF	TGTGCCAGCAGTCTCTGGGGGGGAAACGAGCAGTACTTC
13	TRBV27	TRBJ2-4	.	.	CASSLARGNIQYF	TGTGCCAGCAGTTTGGCGCGGGGTAACATTCAGTACTTC
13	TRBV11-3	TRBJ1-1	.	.	CASSSGVPTEAFF	TGTGCCAGCAGCTCAGGGGTTCCCACTGAAGCTTTCTTT